This paragraph reports one TCR beta chain. Its antigen is still unknown. This specimen comes from a study of T cell responses to AZD1222 COVID-19 vaccine. Study-wide context: Pooling covered second doses at about 4 or about 12 weeks. Study observations and caveats: The donor cohort was predominantly white British with a female majority, and clonal diversity may have been underestimated.

Sequenced by immunoSEQ multiplex PCR; TCRdb stores in-frame clones only, minus some. Here the sample spans 140,000 to 150,000 clones, approximately 85% being singletons. CDR1 and CDR2 from the germline V gene are SGHRS and YFSETQ. The CDR3 spans 12 residues. Trimming pared 0 bases from V and 4 bases from J, leaving 4 bases between. The sample in question was peripheral blood, obtained on day 0 of AZD1222 vaccination. The sequence came from an adult in good health. The V gene is TRBV5-1, the J gene TRBJ1-2, with D unclear. CDR3 residues: CASSLGFYGYTF. DNA of the CDR3: TGCGCCAGCAGCTTGGGTTTCTATGGCTACACCTTC.